A selection of T cell receptor beta chains follows, all from one sample in a study of cytomegalovirus exposure and HLA in healthy donors. Repertoires were generated with immunoSEQ multiplex PCR, while TCRdb's copy carries only in-frame clones and drops some. The table shows about 360,000 clones, with 75% to 90% occurring only once. Input material: PBMCs. These receptors all stem from a woman aged 18-29 years in good health and CMV-seronegative. The CDR3 runs from the conserved cysteine through the conserved F or W. The D gene is left open where the match is weak. Size is omitted from some rows. Given values are once, few, many or a class for expanded clones.

TRBV5-6	13	few	TRBJ1-2	.	CASRYWTAYGYTF	TGTGCCAGCAGATACTGGACAGCATATGGCTACACCTTC
TRBV29-1	13	.	TRBJ2-7	TRBD2	CSAGRARGNEQYF	TGCAGCGCTGGGAGGGCCCGGGGAAACGAGCAGTACTTC
TRBV25-1	15	.	TRBJ2-3	.	CASSALAGNTDTQYF	TGTGCCAGCAGTGCCTTAGCAGGGAACACAGATACGCAGTATTTT
TRBV7-2	15	.	TRBJ2-1	TRBD2	CASSLAAGVVNEQFF	TGTGCCAGCAGCTTAGCCGCGGGAGTTGTCAATGAGCAGTTCTTC
TRBV7-8	17	few	TRBJ2-3	TRBD2	CASSTPTSGETTDTQYF	TGTGCCAGCAGCACCCCGACTAGCGGGGAAACCACAGATACGCAGTATTTT
TRBV19	16	once	TRBJ2-3	TRBD1	CASSTPSRGLGDTQYF	TGTGCCAGTAGTACTCCAAGCAGGGGGCTGGGAGATACGCAGTATTTT
TRBV5-4	15	few	TRBJ2-7	TRBD1	CASSVDRGLSYEQYF	TGTGCCAGCAGCGTGGACAGGGGCCTCTCCTACGAGCAGTACTTC
TRBV6-1	15	.	TRBJ2-7	TRBD1	CASSLSGQGSYEQYF	TGTGCCAGCAGTCTTTCGGGACAGGGGTCCTACGAGCAGTACTTC
TRBV6-1	15	.	TRBJ1-5	.	CATNGWSSWDQPQHF	TGTGCCACCAACGGGTGGTCGTCGTGGGATCAGCCCCAGCATTTT
TRBV15	15	.	TRBJ1-5	.	CATSRGQAGGQPQHF	TGTGCCACCAGCCGAGGACAAGCGGGGGGTCAGCCCCAGCATTTT
TRBV4-2	15	once	TRBJ2-7	TRBD2	CASSQGLAGAYEQYF	TGTGCCAGCAGCCAAGGGCTAGCGGGAGCCTACGAGCAGTACTTC
TRBV28	12	.	TRBJ2-7	.	CASKGLDYEQYF	TGTGCCAGCAAAGGACTGGACTACGAGCAGTACTTC
TRBV7-6	15	.	TRBJ2-7	TRBD2	CASSPGGQGFFEQYF	TGTGCCAGCAGCCCGGGGGGTCAGGGCTTTTTCGAGCAGTACTTC
TRBV6-5	13	.	TRBJ1-1	.	CASSYGQNTEAFF	TGTGCCAGCAGTTATGGGCAGAACACTGAAGCTTTCTTT
TRBV11-1	17	.	TRBJ2-1	TRBD2	CASSLEAGGAVDNEQFF	TGTGCCAGCAGCTTAGAGGCGGGGGGGGCGGTCGATAATGAGCAGTTCTTC
TRBV25-1	16	.	TRBJ2-1	TRBD1	CASSASGTGRSNEQFF	TGTGCCAGCAGCGCCTCCGGGACAGGGCGGAGCAATGAGCAGTTCTTC
TRBV29-1	13	.	TRBJ1-2	.	CSVVPGGEYGYTF	TGCAGCGTTGTCCCTGGAGGGGAATATGGCTACACCTTC
TRBV5-1	15	.	TRBJ1-1	TRBD1	CASSLGGTVNTEAFF	TGCGCCAGCAGCCTGGGCGGGACAGTGAACACTGAAGCTTTCTTT
TRBV19	12	.	TRBJ1-6	.	CASSNGWSPLHF	TGTGCCAGTAGTAACGGGTGGTCACCCCTCCACTTT
TRBV2	13	once	TRBJ2-1	TRBD1	CASTGDRYNEQFF	TGTGCCAGCACCGGGGACAGATACAATGAGCAGTTCTTC
TRBV4-2	17	once	TRBJ2-1	TRBD2	CASSHGAGTSGYNEQFF	TGTGCCAGCAGCCACGGAGCCGGGACTAGCGGTTACAATGAGCAGTTCTTC
TRBV28	16	few	TRBJ1-5	.	CASIPSFGSNLQPQHF	TGTGCCAGCATCCCTTCGTTCGGTAGTAATCTTCAGCCCCAGCATTTT
TRBV27	21	.	TRBJ2-1	TRBD2	CASSFSQTRLAASSSYNEQFF	TGTGCCAGCAGTTTCTCCCAAACCAGGCTAGCGGCCTCGAGCTCCTACAATGAGCAGTTCTTC
TRBV6-5	13	few	TRBJ1-5	.	CASSANLDQPQHF	TGTGCCAGCAGTGCTAACCTGGATCAGCCCCAGCATTTT
TRBV6-6	14	.	TRBJ1-1	TRBD1	CVLQEGARGTEAFF	TGTGTCCTGCAGGAGGGGGCGCGGGGCACTGAAGCTTTCTTT